Listed here are 5 T cell receptor beta chains from one sample, sequenced in a study of PD-1 blockade in classical Hodgkin lymphoma. After autologous stem cell transplantation all patients relapsed, and prior brentuximab vedotin exposure differed between cohorts. Libraries were prepared by immunoSEQ multiplex PCR; TCRdb keeps only in-frame clonotypes and omits some of them. The sample holds just under 100,000 clones; roughly 88% are singletons and the top ten take 9.5% to 15%. The sample was peripheral blood mononuclear cells (PBMCs), taken at baseline. The receptors originated from a human donor with classical Hodgkin lymphoma.

The V gene is TRBV5-1, the J gene TRBJ1-2; no firm D call. Germline V gene data show CDR1 as SGHRS and CDR2 as YFSETQ. The CDR3 is 14 amino acids. Trimming pared 2 bases from V and 1 base from J, leaving 9 bases between. In nucleotides, the CDR3 is TGCGCCAGCAGCTTCGTCGGGAGTAACTATGGCTACACCTTC. Translated: CASSFVGSNYGYTF.

CDR3 DNA sequence: TGTGCCAGCAGCACCGGGACGAAAGAGACCCAGTACTTC. This encodes CASSTGTKETQYF. The chain joins TRBV7-7 to TRBJ2-5, with D perhaps TRBD1 or TRBD2 (5 bases each). This CDR3 region has 13 residues. Germline assignment: CDR1 SSHAT and CDR2 FNYEAQ (reference sequence). Trimming shortened V by 5 bases and J by 3 bases, and 10 bases separated the two germline ends.

This clone was counted between two and nine times. The chain employs TRBV6-6 and TRBJ2-1; the D is unclear. V was trimmed by 6 bases and J by 9 bases, leaving 21 bases between them. The germline V gene has CDR1 MNHNY and CDR2 SVGAGI (reference sequence). The CDR3 has 15 residues. This CDR3 is CASSRYTKVGGEQFF. Here the CDR3 DNA reads TGTGCCAGCAGCAGATATACGAAGGTTGGCGGTGAGCAGTTCTTC.

The V gene is TRBV27, the J gene TRBJ2-7; 11 bases agree with TRBD2. This CDR3 contains 13 residues. CDR1 is MNHEY, CDR2 SMNVEV, per germline (reference sequence). The V gene end was trimmed by 6 bases and the J gene end by 3 bases; junction bases not matched to a gene: 1. The CDR3 coding sequence is TGTGCCAGCAGAACTAGCGGGAGCTACGAGCAGTACTTC. Amino acid sequence: CASRTSGSYEQYF.

CDR3: CAWRTPPIGPQHF. DNA of the CDR3: TGTGCCTGGAGGACCCCCCCAATCGGGCCCCAGCATTTT. J is TRBJ1-5 and V is TRBV30; D is unclear. Germline CDR1 and CDR2: GTSNPN and SVGIG (reference sequence). Trimming pared 3 bases from V and 9 bases from J, leaving 15 bases between. CDR3 length equals 13 residues.